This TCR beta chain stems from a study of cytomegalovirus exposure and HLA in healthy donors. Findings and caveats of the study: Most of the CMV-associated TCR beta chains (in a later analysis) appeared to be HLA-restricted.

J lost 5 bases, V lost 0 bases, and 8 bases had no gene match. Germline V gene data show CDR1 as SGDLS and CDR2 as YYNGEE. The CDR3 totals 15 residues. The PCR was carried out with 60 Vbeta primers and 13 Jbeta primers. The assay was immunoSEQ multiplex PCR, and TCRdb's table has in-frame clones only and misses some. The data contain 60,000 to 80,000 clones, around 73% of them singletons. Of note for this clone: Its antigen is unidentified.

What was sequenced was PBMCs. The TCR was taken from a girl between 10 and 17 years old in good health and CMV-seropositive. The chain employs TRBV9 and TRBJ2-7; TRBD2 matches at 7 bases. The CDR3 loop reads CASSVAGGSSDEQYF. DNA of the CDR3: TGTGCCAGCAGCGTAGCCGGCGGGAGTAGCGACGAGCAGTACTTC.